Described below is a single T cell receptor beta chain sequence and its context. Its specificity is not known. The assay was immunoSEQ multiplex PCR, and TCRdb's table has in-frame clones only and misses some. The sample shows over 150,000 clones, 85% to 90% of them seen only once. The data were taken from a study of cytomegalovirus exposure and HLA in healthy donors. The wider study: The same platform as the roughly 700 first-cohort repertoires was used for the 120 validation repertoires, a later analysis reported. Study outcomes and limitations: The study labeled 150 to 200 TCR beta chains cytomegalovirus-associated.

The CDR3 covers 13 residues. CDR1 and CDR2 from the germline V gene are SSHAT and FNYEAQ (reference sequence). V shed 5 bases and J shed 5 bases, with 12 bases lying between them. Sequencing was performed on PBMCs. The genes are TRBV7-7 and TRBJ2-5; D is undetermined. This sequence originates from a woman aged 25-40 years in good health and CMV-seronegative. The CDR3 DNA sequence: TGTGCCAGCAGCGCCTTGAGGTCGGAGACCCAGTACTTC. It yields the protein CASSALRSETQYF.